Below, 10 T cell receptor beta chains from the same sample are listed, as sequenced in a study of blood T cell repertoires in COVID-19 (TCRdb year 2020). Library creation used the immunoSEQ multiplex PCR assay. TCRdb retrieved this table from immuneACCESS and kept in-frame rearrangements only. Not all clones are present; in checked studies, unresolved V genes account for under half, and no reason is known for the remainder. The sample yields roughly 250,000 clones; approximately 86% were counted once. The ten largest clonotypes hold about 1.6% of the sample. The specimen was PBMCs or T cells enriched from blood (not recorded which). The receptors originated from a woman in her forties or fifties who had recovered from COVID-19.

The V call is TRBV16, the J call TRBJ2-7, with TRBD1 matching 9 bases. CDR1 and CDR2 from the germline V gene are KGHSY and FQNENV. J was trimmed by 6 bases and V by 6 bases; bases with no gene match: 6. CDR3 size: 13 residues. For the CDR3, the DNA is TGTGCCAGCAGGGCAACAGGGGGCTCCGAGCAGTACTTC. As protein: CASRATGGSEQYF.

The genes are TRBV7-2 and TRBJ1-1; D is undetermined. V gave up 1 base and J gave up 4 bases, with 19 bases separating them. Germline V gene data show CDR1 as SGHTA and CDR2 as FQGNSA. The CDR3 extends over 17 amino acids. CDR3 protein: CASSLGPLARSGTEAFF. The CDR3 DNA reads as TGTGCCAGCAGCTTAGGGCCACTAGCGAGATCGGGCACTGAAGCTTTCTTT.

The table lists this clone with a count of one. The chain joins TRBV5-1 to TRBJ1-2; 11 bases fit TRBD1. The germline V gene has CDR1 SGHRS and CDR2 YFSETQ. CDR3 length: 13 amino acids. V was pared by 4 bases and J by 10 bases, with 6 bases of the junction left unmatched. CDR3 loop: CASSPGQGDDYTF. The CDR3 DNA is TGCGCCAGCAGCCCGGGACAGGGGGATGACTACACCTTC.

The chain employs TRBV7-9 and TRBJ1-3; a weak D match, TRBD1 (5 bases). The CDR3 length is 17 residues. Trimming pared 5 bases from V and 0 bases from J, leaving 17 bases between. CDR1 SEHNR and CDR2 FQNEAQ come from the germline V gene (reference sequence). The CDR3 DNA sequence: TGTGCCAGCAGCCAAAAACCTGGACAACCCTCTGGAAACACCATATATTTT. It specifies CASSQKPGQPSGNTIYF.

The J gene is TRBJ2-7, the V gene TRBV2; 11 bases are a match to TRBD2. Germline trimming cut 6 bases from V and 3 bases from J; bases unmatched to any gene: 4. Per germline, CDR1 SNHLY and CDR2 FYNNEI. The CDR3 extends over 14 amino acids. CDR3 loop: CASRDLAGGYEQYF. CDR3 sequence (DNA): TGTGCCAGCAGGGACCTAGCGGGAGGCTACGAGCAGTACTTC.

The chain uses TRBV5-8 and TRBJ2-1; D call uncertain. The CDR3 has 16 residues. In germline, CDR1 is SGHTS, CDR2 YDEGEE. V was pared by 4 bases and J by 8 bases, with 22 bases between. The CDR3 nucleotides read TGTGCCAGCAGCGAAAGACTCGTGGGTGGTTTGGATGAGCAGTTCTTC. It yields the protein CASSERLVGGLDEQFF.

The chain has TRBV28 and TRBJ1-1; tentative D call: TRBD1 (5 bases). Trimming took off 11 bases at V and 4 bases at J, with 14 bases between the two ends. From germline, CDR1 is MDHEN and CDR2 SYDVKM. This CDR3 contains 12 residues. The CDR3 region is CAGRGLGTEAFF. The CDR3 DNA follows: TGTGCCGGTCGGGGGTTAGGCACTGAAGCTTTCTTT.

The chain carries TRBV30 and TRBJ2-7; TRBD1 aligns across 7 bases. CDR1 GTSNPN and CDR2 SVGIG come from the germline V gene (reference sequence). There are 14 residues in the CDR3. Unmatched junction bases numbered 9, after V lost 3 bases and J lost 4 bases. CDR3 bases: TGTGCCTGGAGCGCTCAAGGGACAGCTTACGAGCAGTACTTC. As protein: CAWSAQGTAYEQYF.

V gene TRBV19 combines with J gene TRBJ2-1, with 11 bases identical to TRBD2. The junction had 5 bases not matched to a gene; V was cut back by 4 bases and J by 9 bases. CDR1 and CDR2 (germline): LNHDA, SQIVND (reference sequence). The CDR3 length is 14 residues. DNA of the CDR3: TGTGCCAGTAGTACGACTAGCGGGATCGTTGAGCAGTTCTTC. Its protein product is CASSTTSGIVEQFF.

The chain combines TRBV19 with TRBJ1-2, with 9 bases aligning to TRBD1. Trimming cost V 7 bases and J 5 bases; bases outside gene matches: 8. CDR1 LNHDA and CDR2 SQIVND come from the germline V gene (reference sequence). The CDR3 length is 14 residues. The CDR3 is CASTTGQGLYGYTF. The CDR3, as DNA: TGTGCCAGTACCACAGGACAGGGGTTGTATGGCTACACCTTC.